Reported below is one T cell receptor beta chain. No antigen is known for it. Blood was collected once per donor into heparin, averaging about 100 mL. Without exception, sorted populations had purity beyond 98%. CDR3 length: 14 residues. The V gene's germline CDR1 is LNHDA and CDR2 SQIVND (reference sequence). Trimming removed 6 bases from V and 0 bases from J, with 6 bases in between. All of the isolated RNA was reverse transcribed, so expressed TCRB transcripts were sequenced. Clones were read by immunoSEQ multiplex PCR, and TCRdb kept only the in-frame ones, dropping some. The data contain under 400,000 clones, 10% to 15% of them singletons. This specimen belongs to a study of beta chain features in type 1 diabetes. Study-level background: The study examined about 100 million sorted cells across all samples. Points from the study as a whole: Small HLA sub-analyses could not settle whether HLA shapes TCRB rearrangement.

This receptor was taken from a man between 18 and 35 years old in good health. Sequences were obtained from naive CD4+ T cells from blood. The chain recombines TRBV19 with TRBJ1-6; no definite D call. In DNA, the CDR3 is TGTGCCAGTAGGAAGAGCTCCTATAATTCACCCCTCCACTTT. It translates to CASRKSSYNSPLHF.